This T cell receptor beta chain appears in the sequencing data of a study of cytomegalovirus exposure and HLA in healthy donors. General study findings and limits: Altogether, 160 or so TCR beta chains were recorded as cytomegalovirus-associated.

The assay was immunoSEQ multiplex PCR, and TCRdb's table has in-frame clones only and misses some. The data hold about 270,000 clones, with 65% to 90% observed a single time. The CDR3 sequence is 15 residues long. Germline V lookup: CDR1 SGDLS, CDR2 YYNGEE. Trimming cost V 0 bases and J 5 bases, with 14 bases left between them. About this clone: Antigen unknown.

The rearrangement links TRBV9 to TRBJ1-2; D is perhaps TRBD1 (6 bases). The TCR comes from a woman younger than 35 in good health and CMV-seronegative. The sequenced sample consisted of PBMCs. The CDR3 protein is CASSVVSGGAYGYTF. CDR3 bases: TGTGCCAGCAGCGTAGTATCGGGGGGCGCTTATGGCTACACCTTC.